One and the same sample provided the 32 T cell receptor beta chains below, sequenced in a study of T cell changes during pregnancy in multiple sclerosis. Sequencing was performed with immunoSEQ multiplex PCR; in TCRdb, only in-frame clones are kept and a portion is missing. The data hold 29,000 or so clones, with around 91% observed a single time. This material consisted of CD8+ T cells from peripheral blood mononuclear cells, taken after pregnancy. The receptor set was obtained from a female donor with multiple sclerosis, enrolled in a pregnancy study.

The J gene is TRBJ2-5, the V gene TRBV9, with D perhaps TRBD2 (6 bases). CDR3 length: 15 amino acids. Germline loops: CDR1 SGDLS, CDR2 YYNGEE. Trimming shortened V by 3 bases and J by 3 bases, and 15 bases separated the two germline ends. CDR3: CASSAGTGAKETQYF. CDR3 nucleotide sequence: TGTGCCAGCAGCGCAGGGACTGGGGCTAAAGAGACCCAGTACTTC.

The V and J genes are TRBV11-2 and TRBJ2-7, with TRBD1 identical over 7 bases. Germline V lookup: CDR1 SGHAT, CDR2 FQNNGV. CDR3 length: 16 residues. The V segment lost 3 bases and the J segment 5 bases; nucleotides outside the gene matches: 13. As DNA, the CDR3 is TGTGCCAGCAGCTTGCAGCTCGGGACAGCAGACAACGAGCAGTACTTC. This sequence encodes CASSLQLGTADNEQYF. The full variable domain, in which reference TRBV11-2 and TRBJ2-7 provide the parts outside the CDR3, is EAGVAQSPRYKIIEKRQSVAFWCNPISGHATLYWYQQILGQGPKLLIQFQNNGVVDDSQLPKDRFSAERLKGVDSTLKIQPAKLEDSAVYLCASSLQLGTADNEQYFGPGTRLTVT.

The chain joins TRBV7-3 to TRBJ1-3; 10 bases line up with TRBD1. V was clipped by 9 bases and J by 0 bases; unmatched bases: 11. Germline CDR1 is SGHTA and CDR2 is FQGTGA. The CDR3 length is 17 residues. CDR3 bases: TGTGCCAGGCCCACTCCCGGGACAGGGGACTCTGGAAACACCATATATTTT. It yields the protein CARPTPGTGDSGNTIYF.

The chain has TRBV6-5 and TRBJ1-1; D perhaps matches TRBD1 (6 bases). Germline V CDR1 and CDR2: MNHEY, SVGAGI. This CDR3 is built from 14 residues. The ends were cut back, 4 bases at V and 0 bases at J, with 9 bases in the middle. CDR3 in DNA: TGTGCCAGCAGTTTCAGGGGATTGAACACTGAAGCTTTCTTT. Protein sequence: CASSFRGLNTEAFF.

The chain uses TRBV19 and TRBJ2-3; TRBD2 agrees at 7 bases. This CDR3 has 17 residues. Germline V CDR1 and CDR2: LNHDA, SQIVND (reference sequence). Trimming removed 7 bases from V and 2 bases from J; junction bases left unmatched: 15. CDR3 residues: CASTPSGGKTTTDTQYF. The CDR3 DNA follows: TGTGCCAGTACTCCCTCCGGGGGGAAGACAACCACAGATACGCAGTATTTT.

The chain combines TRBV27 with TRBJ2-1; D gene ambiguous. CDR3 length: 15 amino acids. V gave up 7 bases and J gave up 2 bases, with 15 bases separating them. Germline CDR1 and CDR2: MNHEY and SMNVEV (reference sequence). The CDR3, as DNA: TGTGCCAGCACTCTTCATTACCCTACCTACAATGAGCAGTTCTTC. Translating gives CASTLHYPTYNEQFF.

This chain uses TRBV7-9 with TRBJ2-4, with 8 bases fitting TRBD1. Germline CDR1 is SEHNR and CDR2 is FQNEAQ (reference sequence). The CDR3 extends over 16 amino acids. V lost 3 bases, J lost 8 bases, and 12 bases stayed unmatched. The DNA for the CDR3 is TGTGCCAGCAGCTTCCTAGGGGATGGACAGGGAGACATTCAGTACTTC. Its translation: CASSFLGDGQGDIQYF.

The chain couples TRBV5-6 to TRBJ2-4; TRBD2 matches 10 bases. The length of the CDR3 is 15 residues. Trimming cost V 1 base and J 5 bases; bases outside gene matches: 3. Germline-derived CDR1 and CDR2 are SGHDT and YYEEEE. DNA for the CDR3: TGTGCCAGCAGCTTGACTAGCGGGATAGAAAACATTCAGTACTTC. This codes for CASSLTSGIENIQYF.

The V gene is TRBV7-6, the J gene TRBJ2-2; 11 bases agree with TRBD1. Germline lookup yields CDR1 SGHVS and CDR2 FNYEAQ. V was clipped by 3 bases and J by 5 bases; unmatched bases: 8. This CDR3 has 17 residues. The CDR3 here is CASSFPEGTGGTGELFF. The CDR3 DNA reads TGTGCCAGCAGCTTCCCTGAGGGGACAGGGGGAACCGGGGAGCTGTTTTTT.

This clone was seen a single time. The chain combines TRBV25-1 with TRBJ2-7; 9 bases align to TRBD1. V was pared by 7 bases and J by 3 bases, with 4 bases of the junction left unmatched. Germline V gives CDR1 MGHDK, CDR2 SYGVNS. This CDR3 region has 13 residues. In nucleotides, the CDR3 is TGTGCCAGCAAAGGACAGGGGAACTACGAGCAGTACTTC. Protein sequence: CASKGQGNYEQYF.

The chain recombines TRBV5-1 with TRBJ2-7; TRBD2 matches 14 bases. The V gene end was trimmed by 0 bases and the J gene end by 6 bases; junction bases not matched to a gene: 5. CDR1 is SGHRS, CDR2 YFSETQ, per germline. The CDR3 is made up of 16 amino acids. The CDR3 is CASSLEGLAGGGEQYF. In DNA, the CDR3 is TGCGCCAGCAGCTTGGAAGGACTAGCGGGAGGCGGCGAGCAGTACTTC.

The rearrangement joins TRBV13 to TRBJ2-5; TRBD1 matches at 7 bases. The germline gives CDR1 PRHDT, CDR2 FYEKMQ (reference sequence). The ends lost 5 bases at V and 2 bases at J; junction bases unmatched: 5. CDR3 length: 14 residues. The CDR3 region is CASSRRDRQETQYF. The DNA for the CDR3 is TGTGCCAGCAGCCGTCGGGACAGACAAGAGACCCAGTACTTC.

The rearrangement uses TRBV19 and TRBJ2-3; 8 bases map to TRBD1. This CDR3 is 16 amino acids long. Per the germline V gene, CDR1 is LNHDA and CDR2 is SQIVND (reference sequence). V lost 5 bases and J lost 5; bases outside the gene matches: 12. CDR3 region: CASSGGQGIYVDTQYF. The DNA for the CDR3 is TGTGCCAGTAGTGGAGGACAGGGCATTTATGTAGATACGCAGTATTTT.

V is TRBV27 and J is TRBJ1-4; 9 positions agree with TRBD1. V lost 5 bases to trimming and J lost 6 bases; unmatched junction nucleotides: 7. In germline, CDR1 is MNHEY, CDR2 SMNVEV (reference sequence). The CDR3 is 15 amino acids. The chain's CDR3 is CASSPGQGIYEKLFF. For the CDR3, the DNA is TGTGCCAGCAGTCCCGGACAGGGGATCTATGAAAAACTGTTTTTT.

The chain employs TRBV6-5 and TRBJ1-2; unclear D gene. V was clipped by 6 bases and J by 1 base, with 9 bases between them. This CDR3 has 13 amino acids. The V gene's germline CDR1 is MNHEY and CDR2 SVGAGI. The CDR3: CASSKQLNYGYTF. The CDR3 nucleotides read TGTGCCAGCAGCAAACAGCTTAACTATGGCTACACCTTC.

This chain uses TRBV27 with TRBJ2-3, with a possible D match to TRBD1 (5 bases). V lost 2 bases and J 0 bases, leaving 21 bases between the germline ends. This CDR3 comprises 19 residues. Germline assignment: CDR1 MNHEY and CDR2 SMNVEV (reference sequence). The CDR3 DNA is TGTGCCAGCAGTTTACAAGAGGTCACCAGGGTTCCTAGCACAGATACGCAGTATTTT. Its protein is CASSLQEVTRVPSTDTQYF.

This chain uses TRBV7-2 with TRBJ2-7; tentatively, D is TRBD2 (5 bases). Germline CDR1 SGHTA, CDR2 FQGNSA. The CDR3 totals 13 residues. Trimming cost V 2 bases and J 4 bases, with 9 bases left between them. CDR3 DNA: TGTGCCAGCAGCTTATTTTCGGGATACGAGCAGTACTTC. It translates to CASSLFSGYEQYF.

The gene calls are TRBV28 and TRBJ1-5; perhaps TRBD1 as D (5 bases). Germline V gene sequence: CDR1 MDHEN, CDR2 SYDVKM. Trimming removed 3 bases from V and 4 bases from J, with 10 bases in between. The CDR3 length is 14 residues. CDR3 in DNA: TGTGCCAGCAGTTTGGGGGGGGAGAATCAGCCCCAGCATTTT. Amino acids: CASSLGGENQPQHF.

The chain couples TRBV5-1 to TRBJ1-1; no clear D gene. V lost 4 bases, J lost 4 bases, and 14 bases lay in between. Germline V gene lookup returns CDR1 SGHRS and CDR2 YFSETQ. This CDR3 comprises 14 residues. The CDR3 protein is CASSVEFYGTEAFF. Written as DNA, the CDR3 is TGCGCCAGCAGCGTGGAGTTTTACGGCACTGAAGCTTTCTTT.

The V and J genes are TRBV27 and TRBJ2-3, with a possible D match to TRBD2 (6 bases). The V end was cut by 1 base, the J end by 5 bases, with 13 bases between. The CDR3 totals 15 residues. CDR1 is MNHEY, CDR2 SMNVEV, per germline (reference sequence). The CDR3 reads CASSLLGDGRDTQYF. The CDR3 DNA is TGTGCCAGCAGTTTATTAGGTGACGGGAGAGATACGCAGTATTTT.

The V and J genes are TRBV27 and TRBJ2-7; 10 nucleotides match TRBD2. This CDR3 has 16 residues. CDR1 and CDR2 from the germline V gene are MNHEY and SMNVEV (reference sequence). Unmatched junction bases numbered 6, after V lost 4 bases and J lost 0 bases. The CDR3 region has the DNA TGTGCCAGCAGTTCACGGACTAGCGGAAACTCCTACGAGCAGTACTTC. Translated, it gives CASSSRTSGNSYEQYF.

CDR3 DNA: TGCGCCAGCAGCGGCCGGGACACAGGCACAGATACGCAGTATTTT. Protein sequence: CASSGRDTGTDTQYF. The chain recombines TRBV5-1 with TRBJ2-3, with TRBD1 as a possible D gene (6 bases). Germline V CDR1 and CDR2: SGHRS, YFSETQ. Trimming removed 4 bases at V and 1 base at J, with 13 bases between. This CDR3 is 15 amino acids long.

This chain uses TRBV4-3 with TRBJ2-7, with TRBD1 matching 7 bases. Germline values: CDR1 LGHNA, CDR2 YSLEER. V shed 0 bases and J 0 bases; nucleotides not matched to a gene: 5. This CDR3 has 16 residues. The CDR3 nucleotides read TGCGCCAGCAGCCAAGAGTGGACAGGAACCTCCTACGAGCAGTACTTC. Translation gives CASSQEWTGTSYEQYF.

V gene TRBV27 combines with J gene TRBJ2-7; weak D call: TRBD1 (5 bases). The V end lost 3 bases, the J end lost 1 base, and 7 bases lay between the germline ends. The CDR3 covers 13 residues. Germline lookup yields CDR1 MNHEY and CDR2 SMNVEV (reference sequence). In nucleotides, the CDR3 is TGTGCCAGCAGTTTTCAGGGTTCCTACGAGCAGTACTTC. This translates into CASSFQGSYEQYF.

The chain has TRBV9 and TRBJ2-5; D call uncertain. The germline V gene encodes CDR1 SGDLS and CDR2 YYNGEE. This CDR3 comprises 12 residues. Trimming cost V 3 bases and J 2 bases, with 5 bases left between them. The CDR3: CASSAEQETQYF. The DNA for the CDR3 is TGTGCCAGCAGCGCTGAGCAAGAGACCCAGTACTTC.

The rearrangement joins TRBV4-1 to TRBJ1-1, with a possible D match to TRBD1 (6 bases). CDR1 and CDR2 (germline): MGHRA, YSYEKL. This CDR3 comprises 15 residues. Trimming left V 4 bases short and J 1 base short, with 13 bases between. The CDR3 DNA reads as TGCGCCAGCAGCCTATGGACAGATCGGAACACTGAAGCTTTCTTT. This codes for CASSLWTDRNTEAFF.

The CDR3 spells CASSIFSANYNEQFF. In DNA form, the CDR3 reads TGTGCCAGTAGTATATTTAGCGCGAACTACAATGAGCAGTTCTTC. The chain carries TRBV19 and TRBJ2-1; perhaps TRBD2 as D (5 bases). The CDR3 consists of 15 residues. Germline V lookup: CDR1 LNHDA, CDR2 SQIVND (reference sequence). Trimming cost V 2 bases and J 3 bases, with 11 bases left between them.

This chain connects TRBV4-3 to TRBJ1-1, with 9 bases matching TRBD1. The CDR3 covers 16 residues. Germline V gene sequence: CDR1 LGHNA, CDR2 YSLEER. Germline trimming cut 0 bases from V and 3 bases from J; bases unmatched to any gene: 5. The CDR3 region has the DNA TGCGCCAGCAGCCAAGACGCCGGGACAGGGTACACTGAAGCTTTCTTT. Amino acid sequence: CASSQDAGTGYTEAFF.

V usage is TRBV27 and J usage is TRBJ2-7, with 7 positions matching TRBD2. This CDR3 is built from 14 residues. The germline gives CDR1 MNHEY, CDR2 SMNVEV (reference sequence). The trim removed 5 bases at V and 3 bases at J, leaving 7 bases unmatched. The CDR3 DNA is TGTGCCAGCAGTCCAGGGACGGGAGGCTACGAGCAGTACTTC. Amino acid sequence: CASSPGTGGYEQYF.

Only one count was recorded for this clone. V is TRBV4-1 and J is TRBJ2-7; 9 nucleotides match TRBD2. This CDR3 has 14 amino acids. Per germline, CDR1 MGHRA and CDR2 YSYEKL. J gave up 3 bases and V 1 base, and 1 base lay outside the gene matches. CDR3 DNA: TGCGCCAGCAGCCAAGGGACTAGCGTCTACGAGCAGTACTTC. This codes for CASSQGTSVYEQYF.

The chain carries TRBV19 and TRBJ1-1, with D possibly matching TRBD1 (5 bases). Germline CDR1 and CDR2: LNHDA and SQIVND (reference sequence). V was cut by 3 bases and J by 4 bases, with 15 bases left in between. The CDR3 length is 15 residues. CDR3 region: CASSITPGWTTEAFF. CDR3 nucleotide sequence: TGTGCCAGTAGTATCACACCAGGGTGGACCACTGAAGCTTTCTTT.

CDR3 sequence (DNA): TGTGCCAGCAGCTCAGGTTCGTCCTATGGCTACACCTTC. As protein: CASSSGSSYGYTF. The chain employs TRBV28 and TRBJ1-2, with unresolved D. Germline values: CDR1 MDHEN, CDR2 SYDVKM. The CDR3 sequence is 13 residues long. Trimming left V 6 bases short and J 4 bases short, with 12 bases between.